The rows below give T cell receptor beta chains drawn from one sample of a study of a mutant IDH1 vaccine in newly diagnosed glioma. For these receptors, no antigen is known. Data came from immunoSEQ multiplex PCR; TCRdb stores just in-frame clones and leaves some out. The table includes 58,000 or so clones, over 70% detected once. Sequencing was performed on PBMCs, taken from a glioma patient whose treatment included an IDH1 peptide vaccine. These receptors all stem from a man aged 35-49 years with glioma. The CDR3 runs from the conserved cysteine through the conserved F or W. Fields, in order: clone size, D gene, CDR3 length, J gene, V gene, CDR3 DNA, CDR3 protein. The D gene is left open where the match is weak. The listing skips clone size in some rows; elsewhere it reads once, few, many or a size class.

NA	NA	16	TRBJ1-2	TRBV6-5	TGTGCCAGCAGTTACTCGGGGGGTATCACTAACTATGGCTACACCTTC	CASSYSGGITNYGYTF
NA	TRBD2	17	TRBJ2-3	TRBV28	TGTGCCAGCAGTTTTCAACCCGGGACTAGCTCCACAGATACGCAGTATTTT	CASSFQPGTSSTDTQYF
once	NA	11	TRBJ1-2	TRBV19	TGTGCCAGTAGTATGCGGACAGACTACACCTTC	CASSMRTDYTF
NA	TRBD1	15	TRBJ2-7	TRBV19	TGTGCCAGTAAACCCCGGACAGGGGGCGTCTACGAGCAGTACTTC	CASKPRTGGVYEQYF
NA	NA	14	TRBJ2-4	TRBV13	TGTGCCAGCAGCCCACAGAACGCCAAAAACATTCAGTACTTC	CASSPQNAKNIQYF
few	TRBD2	17	TRBJ2-2	TRBV5-6	TGTGCCAGCAGCTTGGAGGGACTAGCGGGAACGGCCGGGGAGCTGTTTTTT	CASSLEGLAGTAGELFF
NA	TRBD2	18	TRBJ2-2	TRBV9	TGTGCCAGCAGCGAGGGACTAGCGGGAGATAGTCGGACCGGGGAGCTGTTTTTT	CASSEGLAGDSRTGELFF
NA	TRBD1	14	TRBJ2-7	TRBV6-4	TGTGCCAGCAGTAAAAAGGGACAGACCTACGAGCAGTACTTC	CASSKKGQTYEQYF
NA	NA	13	TRBJ2-1	TRBV7-2	TGTGCCAGCGGGCCCAGAGGCTACAATGAGCAGTTCTTC	CASGPRGYNEQFF
NA	TRBD2	16	TRBJ2-7	TRBV10-3	TGTGCCATCAGTGAGCCGGGACTAGCGGGAGGGCCCGAGCAGTACTTC	CAISEPGLAGGPEQYF
NA	TRBD1	16	TRBJ2-3	TRBV5-6	TGTGCCAGCAGCTTGCCTGTGGGACAGAGGGGGGATACGCAGTATTTT	CASSLPVGQRGDTQYF
once	TRBD2	18	TRBJ2-1	TRBV7-2	TGTGCCAGCAGCTTAGGGGGGCCGGGGACTAGCGGGAGGAATGAGCAGTTCTTC	CASSLGGPGTSGRNEQFF
NA	NA	15	TRBJ1-4	TRBV18	TGTGCCAGCTCACCACCGGCAGCTAGGGGTGAAAAACTGTTTTTT	CASSPPAARGEKLFF
NA	NA	15	TRBJ1-2	TRBV9	TGTGCCAGCAGCGAGTGGGGGGATCCTGCCTATGGCTACACCTTC	CASSEWGDPAYGYTF
NA	TRBD1	15	TRBJ2-7	TRBV6-5	TGTGCCAGCAGTTACTCGGGACAGGGGGTTTACGAGCAGTACTTC	CASSYSGQGVYEQYF
NA	NA	16	TRBJ1-5	TRBV5-5	TGTGCCAGCAGCCAATTTGGACAGTTGGGCAATCAGCCCCAGCATTTT	CASSQFGQLGNQPQHF
NA	NA	14	TRBJ2-7	TRBV19	TGTGCCAGTAGTATTATCGCTGGACCCTACGAGCAGTACTTC	CASSIIAGPYEQYF
NA	NA	14	TRBJ2-3	TRBV7-2	TGTGCCAGCAGCTTAAGTCGTCGCACAGATACGCAGTATTTT	CASSLSRRTDTQYF
NA	NA	17	TRBJ2-7	TRBV5-1	TGCGCCAGCAGCTTGGCCATCAACTGGCAAGCAGGGAGCGAGCAGTACTTC	CASSLAINWQAGSEQYF
NA	NA	13	TRBJ2-5	TRBV5-1	TGCGCCAGCAGCTCCAGGCGGTCAGAGACCCAGTACTTC	CASSSRRSETQYF
NA	NA	15	TRBJ2-7	TRBV19	TGTGCCAGTAGTAACTCGGGAACCGGTTCCTACGAGCAGTACTTC	CASSNSGTGSYEQYF
NA	NA	15	TRBJ1-2	TRBV4-2	TGTGCCAGCAGCGGGGATCGGGGCCGCTTTAGTGGCTACACCTTC	CASSGDRGRFSGYTF
NA	NA	11	TRBJ2-7	TRBV5-4	TGTGCCAGCAGCGATGGATTCGAGCAGTACTTC	CASSDGFEQYF
few	NA	12	TRBJ2-5	TRBV6-1	TGTGCCAGCAGTAAGGCCCAGAAGACCCAGTACTTC	CASSKAQKTQYF
NA	NA	16	TRBJ1-1	TRBV7-3	TGTGCCAGCAGCTCGAAACCGCCGGGCCCTGAGGCTGAAGCTTTCTTT	CASSSKPPGPEAEAFF
NA	NA	13	TRBJ1-2	TRBV19	TGTGCCAGTAGTATGGGTGGTAGCTATGGCTACACCTTC	CASSMGGSYGYTF
NA	NA	14	TRBJ1-2	TRBV19	TGTGCCAGTAAGGCGGGCCCGGTGGACTATGGCTACACCTTC	CASKAGPVDYGYTF
NA	TRBD1	19	TRBJ1-5	TRBV5-5	TGTGCCAGCAGCTTGGATAGGGACAGGGACTATCATAGCAATCAGCCCCAGCATTTT	CASSLDRDRDYHSNQPQHF
NA	NA	15	TRBJ1-2	TRBV5-4	TGTGCCAGCAGCTTGGATAGGGCGACTAACTATGGCTACACCTTC	CASSLDRATNYGYTF
NA	NA	11	TRBJ2-3	TRBV18	TGTGCCAGCTCACCCACAGATACGCAGTATTTT	CASSPTDTQYF
NA	NA	15	TRBJ2-4	TRBV7-2	TGTGCCAGCAGCTTACTGGACTTGGGGGGAAGCATTCAGTACTTC	CASSLLDLGGSIQYF
NA	TRBD1	14	TRBJ2-7	TRBV6-5	TGTGCCAGCAGTCCCGACAGGGGGGACTACGAGCAGTACTTC	CASSPDRGDYEQYF
NA	NA	15	TRBJ1-3	TRBV6-5	TGTGCCAGCAGTTACCAACAGGGATCTGGAAACACCATATATTTT	CASSYQQGSGNTIYF
NA	NA	13	TRBJ2-5	TRBV18	TGTGCCAGCTCACCACAGAAGGGAGAGACCCAGTACTTC	CASSPQKGETQYF
NA	NA	16	TRBJ2-5	TRBV7-2	TGTGCCAGCAGCTTGATGGGTAGCGGAATCCAAGAGACCCAGTACTTC	CASSLMGSGIQETQYF
NA	NA	16	TRBJ2-1	TRBV7-6	TGTGCCAGCAGCTTAGTGGCGGGGAACCCCTACAATGAGCAGTTCTTC	CASSLVAGNPYNEQFF
NA	NA	12	TRBJ2-7	TRBV2	TGTGCCGATATGACGAGCTCCTACGAGCAGTACTTC	CADMTSSYEQYF
NA	TRBD1	13	TRBJ2-7	TRBV19	TGTGCCAGTAGTACCGGACAGGGCGTTAAACAGTACTTC	CASSTGQGVKQYF
NA	NA	15	TRBJ1-2	TRBV15	TGTGCCACCAGCAGAGATCGTGCGGGGGCATACGGCTACACCTTC	CATSRDRAGAYGYTF
NA	NA	16	TRBJ2-7	TRBV15	TGTGCCACCAGCAGAGATCTGGGGCAGGCCGCCTACGAGCAGTACTTC	CATSRDLGQAAYEQYF
NA	NA	14	TRBJ2-4	TRBV2	TGTGCCAGCACAGGAGGGGAGGCAAAAAACATTCAGTACTTC	CASTGGEAKNIQYF
NA	NA	15	TRBJ2-7	TRBV29-1	TGCAGCGTTGAATCCCCTGGCGGGGTTACCTACGAGCAGTACTTC	CSVESPGGVTYEQYF